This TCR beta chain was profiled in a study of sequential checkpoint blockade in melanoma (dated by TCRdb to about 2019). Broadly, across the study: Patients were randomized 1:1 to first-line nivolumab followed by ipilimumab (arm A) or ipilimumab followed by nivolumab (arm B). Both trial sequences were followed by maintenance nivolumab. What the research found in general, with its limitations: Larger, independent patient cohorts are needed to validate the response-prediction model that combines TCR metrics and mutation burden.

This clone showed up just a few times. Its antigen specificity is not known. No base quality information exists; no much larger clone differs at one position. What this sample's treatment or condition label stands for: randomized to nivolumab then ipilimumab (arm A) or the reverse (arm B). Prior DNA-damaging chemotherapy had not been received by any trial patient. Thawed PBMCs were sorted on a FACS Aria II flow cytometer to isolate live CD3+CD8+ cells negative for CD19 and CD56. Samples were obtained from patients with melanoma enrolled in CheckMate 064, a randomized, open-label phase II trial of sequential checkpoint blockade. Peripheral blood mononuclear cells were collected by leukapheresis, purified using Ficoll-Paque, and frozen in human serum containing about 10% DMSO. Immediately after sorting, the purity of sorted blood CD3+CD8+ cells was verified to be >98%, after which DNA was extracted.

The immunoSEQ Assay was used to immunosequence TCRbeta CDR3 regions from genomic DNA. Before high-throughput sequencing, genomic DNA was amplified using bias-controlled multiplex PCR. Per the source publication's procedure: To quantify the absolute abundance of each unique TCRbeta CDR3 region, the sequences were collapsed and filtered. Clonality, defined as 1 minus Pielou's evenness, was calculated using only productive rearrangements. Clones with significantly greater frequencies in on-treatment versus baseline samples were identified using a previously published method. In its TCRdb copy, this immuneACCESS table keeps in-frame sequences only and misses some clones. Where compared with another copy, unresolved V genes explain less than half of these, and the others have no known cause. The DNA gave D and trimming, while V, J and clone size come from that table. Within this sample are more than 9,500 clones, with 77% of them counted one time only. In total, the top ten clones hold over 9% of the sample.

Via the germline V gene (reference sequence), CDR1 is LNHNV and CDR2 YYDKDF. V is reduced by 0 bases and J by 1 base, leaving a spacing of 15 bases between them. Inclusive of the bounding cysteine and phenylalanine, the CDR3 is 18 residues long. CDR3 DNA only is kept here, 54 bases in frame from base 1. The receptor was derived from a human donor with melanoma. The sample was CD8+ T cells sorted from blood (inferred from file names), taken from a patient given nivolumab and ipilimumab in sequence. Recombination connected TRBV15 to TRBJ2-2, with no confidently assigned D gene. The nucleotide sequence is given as TGTGCCACCAGCAGAGATGTATCCCAGGCTAAGAACACCGGGGAGCTGTTTTTT. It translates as CATSRDVSQAKNTGELFF.